This T cell receptor beta chain was sequenced in a study of CD8+ T cells in alopecia areata. Germline loops: CDR1 DFQATT, CDR2 SNEGSKA (reference sequence). V was cut by 5 bases and J by 5 bases, with 9 bases left in between. This CDR3 is 11 amino acids long. Sequencing relied on a cDNA template that was reverse transcribed from extracted RNA. Assay used: immunoSEQ multiplex PCR; TCRdb lists only in-frame clones, some missing. The sample contains approximately 210,000 clones, approximately 61% of which appear only once. Treatment of the sample: oral pan-JAK inhibitor, 5-10 mg twice daily. The clonotype comes from a human donor with alopecia areata. Specimen: CD4+ T cells sorted from blood, collected at week 24, from a patient treated with tofacitinib. The chain links TRBV20-1 to TRBJ1-2; D is ambiguous. The CDR3 reads CSALDTYGYTF. CDR3 coding DNA: TGCAGTGCTTTAGACACTTATGGCTACACCTTC.